This T cell receptor (beta chain) stems from a study of blood T cell repertoires in COVID-19. Study at large: The origin of the acute and convalescent COVID-19 samples was the United States, Italy and Spain. PBMCs, B-cell-depleted T cells, or T cells were the source of the cDNA or gDNA that made up the material.

The protocol was immunoSEQ multiplex PCR, while the TCRdb copy is restricted to in-frame clones and leaves out a portion. The sample shows over 20,000 clones, 80% to 90% of them seen only once. Specimen: peripheral blood. The sequence came from a man in his 70s with acute or convalescent COVID-19.

The CDR3, as DNA: TGTGCCAGCAGCCAAGATCTGAATGAGCAGTTCTTC. The encoded protein is CASSQDLNEQFF. The genes are TRBV4-2 and TRBJ2-1; unclear D gene. Germline V lookup: CDR1 LGHNA, CDR2 YNFKEQ. The CDR3 loop spans 12 amino acids. The germline V and J ends were trimmed by 0 bases and 7 bases, with 4 bases remaining between them.